This is a list of T cell receptor beta chains from one sample in a study of blood T cell repertoires in COVID-19. Assay used: immunoSEQ multiplex PCR; TCRdb lists only in-frame clones, some missing. The sample includes about 160,000 clones, approximately 90% of them seen just once. The sequenced sample consisted of PBMCs or T cells enriched from blood (not recorded which). The receptors come from a woman aged 50 to 65 who had recovered from COVID-19. CDR3s include the opening cysteine and the closing phenylalanine or tryptophan. D genes are given only for firm matches. Clone sizes are given selectively: once, few, many, or a class where the clone is expanded.

D: -; V: TRBV18; size: -; length: 16; J: TRBJ1-5; CDR3: CASSSVSGRNNQPQHF; DNA: TGTGCCAGCTCATCCGTTTCCGGGAGAAACAATCAGCCCCAGCATTTT
D: TRBD1; V: TRBV5-1; size: -; length: 14; J: TRBJ2-2; CDR3: CASMWTGGTGELFF; DNA: TGCGCCAGCATGTGGACAGGGGGCACCGGGGAGCTGTTTTTT
D: TRBD1; V: TRBV5-4; size: once; length: 14; J: TRBJ1-2; CDR3: CASRTGTGVYGYTF; DNA: TGTGCCAGCAGAACCGGGACAGGGGTGTATGGCTACACCTTC
D: TRBD1; V: TRBV5-4; size: -; length: 14; J: TRBJ2-5; CDR3: CASSLEGAEETQYF; DNA: TGTGCCAGCAGCTTGGAGGGGGCGGAGGAGACCCAGTACTTC
D: -; V: TRBV25-1; size: many; length: 15; J: TRBJ1-5; CDR3: CASSGAGQPNQPQHF; DNA: TGTGCCAGCAGTGGGGCAGGACAGCCCAATCAGCCCCAGCATTTT
D: -; V: TRBV30; size: few; length: 15; J: TRBJ1-3; CDR3: CAWSVQRGTGNTIYF; DNA: TGTGCCTGGAGTGTACAACGGGGGACTGGAAACACCATATATTTT
D: -; V: TRBV5-4; size: -; length: 15; J: TRBJ1-5; CDR3: CASSPEPAGNQPQHF; DNA: TGTGCCAGCAGCCCAGAACCCGCGGGCAATCAGCCCCAGCATTTT
D: TRBD1; V: TRBV19; size: -; length: 14; J: TRBJ2-1; CDR3: CASSLGQGENEQFF; DNA: TGTGCCAGTAGTTTGGGACAGGGGGAGAATGAGCAGTTCTTC
D: TRBD2; V: TRBV30; size: -; length: 14; J: TRBJ2-5; CDR3: CAWRAGGPLETQYF; DNA: TGTGCCTGGAGGGCGGGGGGGCCTTTGGAGACCCAGTACTTC
D: -; V: TRBV27; size: -; length: 17; J: TRBJ1-1; CDR3: CASGDVKTGRSNTEAFF; DNA: TGTGCCAGCGGAGACGTAAAAACAGGGAGATCGAACACTGAAGCTTTCTTT
D: -; V: TRBV5-6; size: once; length: 15; J: TRBJ1-1; CDR3: CASSHGGLLNTEAFF; DNA: TGTGCCAGCAGCCATGGAGGACTGCTGAACACTGAAGCTTTCTTT
D: TRBD2; V: TRBV14; size: -; length: 16; J: TRBJ2-3; CDR3: CASSRTGLADTDTQYF; DNA: TGTGCCAGCAGCCGAACGGGACTAGCGGACACAGATACGCAGTATTTT
D: -; V: TRBV5-6; size: -; length: 18; J: TRBJ2-6; CDR3: CASSFEAGKRSGANVLTF; DNA: TGTGCCAGCAGCTTTGAGGCAGGGAAGCGTTCTGGGGCCAACGTCCTGACTTTC
D: -; V: TRBV6-1; size: -; length: 14; J: TRBJ1-2; CDR3: CASSEAGTGKGYTF; DNA: TGTGCCAGCAGTGAAGCGGGAACAGGGAAGGGCTACACCTTC
D: -; V: TRBV19; size: -; length: 16; J: TRBJ1-6; CDR3: CASSSPPGAYNSPLHF; DNA: TGTGCCAGTAGTAGCCCTCCAGGGGCCTATAATTCACCCCTCCACTTT
D: -; V: TRBV11-2; size: -; length: 13; J: TRBJ1-1; CDR3: CASSFRTPHEAFF; DNA: TGTGCCAGCAGCTTCAGGACACCTCATGAAGCTTTCTTT
D: TRBD2; V: TRBV11-1; size: few; length: 15; J: TRBJ2-1; CDR3: CASSPNSGAYNEQFF; DNA: TGTGCCAGCAGCCCCAATAGCGGGGCCTACAATGAGCAGTTCTTC
D: -; V: TRBV5-1; size: -; length: 14; J: TRBJ2-1; CDR3: CASSQGGGGNEQFF; DNA: TGCGCCAGCAGCCAAGGGGGAGGGGGAAATGAGCAGTTCTTC
D: TRBD2; V: TRBV19; size: -; length: 13; J: TRBJ2-7; CDR3: CATGTKSSYEQYF; DNA: TGTGCCACCGGGACTAAGAGCTCCTACGAGCAGTACTTC
D: TRBD1; V: TRBV10-3; size: once; length: 17; J: TRBJ2-1; CDR3: CAIRRQGADMGVNEQFF; DNA: TGTGCCATCAGACGACAGGGGGCGGATATGGGGGTCAATGAGCAGTTCTTC
D: TRBD1; V: TRBV19; size: -; length: 14; J: TRBJ1-2; CDR3: CASTFRGTGYGYTF; DNA: TGTGCCAGTACCTTTAGAGGGACAGGGTATGGCTACACCTTC
D: -; V: TRBV3-1/TRBV3-2; size: -; length: 16; J: TRBJ1-1; CDR3: CASSRTSARQDTEAFF; DNA: TGTGCCAGCAGTCGTACATCCGCGAGACAGGACACTGAAGCTTTCTTT
D: TRBD1; V: TRBV5-4; size: -; length: 14; J: TRBJ2-7; CDR3: CASSSGQGRYEQYF; DNA: TGTGCCAGCAGCTCCGGACAGGGACGCTACGAGCAGTACTTC
D: TRBD1; V: TRBV19; size: -; length: 15; J: TRBJ1-5; CDR3: CASSRGTGRNQPQHF; DNA: TGTGCCAGTAGTAGGGGGACAGGGCGCAATCAGCCCCAGCATTTT
D: -; V: TRBV24-1; size: -; length: 12; J: TRBJ1-4; CDR3: CATSEAGEKLFF; DNA: TGTGCCACCAGTGAGGCGGGGGAAAAACTGTTTTTT
D: TRBD1; V: TRBV6-5; size: -; length: 16; J: TRBJ1-3; CDR3: CASSYSGQGAGNTIYF; DNA: TGTGCCAGCAGTTACTCCGGACAGGGCGCTGGAAACACCATATATTTT
D: TRBD1; V: TRBV7-8; size: once; length: 16; J: TRBJ2-7; CDR3: CASTPWGQGSRGEQYF; DNA: TGTGCCAGCACCCCTTGGGGACAGGGTTCAAGGGGGGAGCAGTACTTC
D: -; V: TRBV7-3; size: -; length: 14; J: TRBJ2-7; CDR3: CASSLGTGPKEQYF; DNA: TGTGCCAGCAGCTTAGGAACAGGGCCCAAAGAGCAGTACTTC
D: -; V: TRBV18; size: -; length: 13; J: TRBJ1-2; CDR3: CASSPLNNDGYTF; DNA: TGTGCCAGCTCACCATTAAACAACGATGGCTACACCTTC
D: -; V: TRBV6-6; size: -; length: 13; J: TRBJ1-5; CDR3: CASSYTMQQPQHF; DNA: TGTGCCAGCAGTTACACAATGCAACAGCCCCAGCATTTT
D: TRBD2; V: TRBV7-6; size: -; length: 15; J: TRBJ2-7; CDR3: CASSLAASGAYEQYF; DNA: TGTGCCAGCAGCCTGGCGGCTAGCGGAGCCTACGAGCAGTACTTC
D: -; V: TRBV6-2/TRBV6-3; size: -; length: 15; J: TRBJ1-5; CDR3: CASSPPGGSNQPQHF; DNA: TGTGCCAGCAGTCCCCCGGGGGGTAGCAATCAGCCCCAGCATTTT
D: -; V: TRBV2; size: -; length: 14; J: TRBJ2-3; CDR3: CASSNSRATDTQYF; DNA: TGTGCCAGCAGCAATTCCAGGGCCACAGATACGCAGTATTTT
D: -; V: TRBV5-1; size: -; length: 14; J: TRBJ1-2; CDR3: CASSPEGANYGYTF; DNA: TGCGCCAGCAGCCCGGAGGGAGCTAACTATGGCTACACCTTC
D: -; V: TRBV19; size: -; length: 13; J: TRBJ1-1; CDR3: CASSLQINTEAFF; DNA: TGTGCCAGTAGTTTACAGATAAACACTGAAGCTTTCTTT
D: -; V: TRBV4-3; size: once; length: 17; J: TRBJ1-1; CDR3: CASSQASAGGSDTEAFF; DNA: TGCGCCAGCAGCCAAGCCTCCGCCGGAGGGAGTGACACTGAAGCTTTCTTT
D: -; V: TRBV18; size: -; length: 12; J: TRBJ2-1; CDR3: CASSPLDNEQFF; DNA: TGTGCCAGCTCACCACTAGACAATGAGCAGTTCTTC
D: -; V: TRBV3-1/TRBV3-2; size: -; length: 14; J: TRBJ1-4; CDR3: CASSPTVSSQELFF; DNA: TGTGCCAGCAGCCCGACAGTAAGTTCTCAAGAACTGTTTTTT
D: TRBD1; V: TRBV29-1; size: -; length: 14; J: TRBJ2-5; CDR3: CSVDRPGQGMTQYF; DNA: TGCAGCGTTGATCGACCGGGACAGGGAATGACCCAGTACTTC
D: -; V: TRBV11-2; size: -; length: 15; J: TRBJ2-4; CDR3: CASSLALSPGNIQYF; DNA: TGTGCCAGCAGCTTAGCGTTGAGCCCAGGGAACATTCAGTACTTC
D: -; V: TRBV27; size: -; length: 14; J: TRBJ2-5; CDR3: CASSPRTAQETQYF; DNA: TGTGCCAGCAGTCCCAGGACAGCACAAGAGACCCAGTACTTC
D: -; V: TRBV12-5; size: -; length: 14; J: TRBJ2-3; CDR3: CASGLAAGFDTQYF; DNA: TGTGCTAGTGGTCTCGCCGCGGGTTTTGATACGCAGTATTTT
D: TRBD1; V: TRBV27; size: -; length: 14; J: TRBJ1-1; CDR3: CASSPDRINTEAFF; DNA: TGTGCCAGCAGTCCGGACAGGATCAACACTGAAGCTTTCTTT
D: TRBD1; V: TRBV30; size: once; length: 16; J: TRBJ1-1; CDR3: CAWSVPSTGRDTEAFF; DNA: TGTGCCTGGAGTGTACCCTCGACAGGGCGGGACACTGAAGCTTTCTTT
D: -; V: TRBV10-2; size: -; length: 14; J: TRBJ2-3; CDR3: CASSAYSFDDTQYF; DNA: TGCGCCAGCAGTGCTTACAGTTTTGACGATACGCAGTATTTT
D: -; V: TRBV7-8; size: -; length: 15; J: TRBJ2-5; CDR3: CASKRRDFPKETQYF; DNA: TGTGCCAGCAAACGCCGGGACTTTCCAAAAGAGACCCAGTACTTC